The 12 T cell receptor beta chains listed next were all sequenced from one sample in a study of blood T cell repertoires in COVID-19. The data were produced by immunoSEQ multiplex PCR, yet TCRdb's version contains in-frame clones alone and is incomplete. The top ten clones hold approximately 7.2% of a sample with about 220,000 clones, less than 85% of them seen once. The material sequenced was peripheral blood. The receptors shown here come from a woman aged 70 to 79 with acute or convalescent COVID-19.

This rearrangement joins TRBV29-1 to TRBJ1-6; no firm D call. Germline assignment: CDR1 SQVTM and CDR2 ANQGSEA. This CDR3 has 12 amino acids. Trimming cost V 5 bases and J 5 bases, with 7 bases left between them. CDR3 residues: CSVTQNNSPLHF. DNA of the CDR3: TGCAGCGTTACACAAAATAATTCACCCCTCCACTTT. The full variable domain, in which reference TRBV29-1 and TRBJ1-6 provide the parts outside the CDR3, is SAVISQKPSRDICQRGTSLTIQCQVDSQVTMMFWYRQQPGQSLTLIATANQGSEATYESGFVIDKFPISRPNLTFSTLTVSNMSPEDSSIYLCSVTQNNSPLHFGNGTRLTVT.

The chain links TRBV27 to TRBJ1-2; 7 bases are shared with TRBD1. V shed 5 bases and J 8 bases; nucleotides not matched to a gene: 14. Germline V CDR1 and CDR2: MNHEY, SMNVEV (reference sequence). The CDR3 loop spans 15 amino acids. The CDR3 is CASSRDSTVGGGYTF. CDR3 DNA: TGTGCCAGCAGTCGGGACAGTACAGTAGGGGGAGGCTACACCTTC.

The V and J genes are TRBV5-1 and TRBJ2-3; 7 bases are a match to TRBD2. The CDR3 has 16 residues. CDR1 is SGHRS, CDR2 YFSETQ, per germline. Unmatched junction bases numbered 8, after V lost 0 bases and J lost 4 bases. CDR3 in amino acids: CASSLGVSGQPDTQYF. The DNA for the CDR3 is TGCGCCAGCAGCTTGGGAGTTAGCGGGCAACCAGATACGCAGTATTTT.

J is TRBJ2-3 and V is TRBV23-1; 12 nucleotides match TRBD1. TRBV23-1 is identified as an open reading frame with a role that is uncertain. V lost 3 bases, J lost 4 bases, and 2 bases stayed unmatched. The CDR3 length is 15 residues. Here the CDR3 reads CASSQGTGGPDTQYF. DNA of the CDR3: TGCGCCAGCAGTCAGGGGACAGGGGGCCCAGATACGCAGTATTTT.

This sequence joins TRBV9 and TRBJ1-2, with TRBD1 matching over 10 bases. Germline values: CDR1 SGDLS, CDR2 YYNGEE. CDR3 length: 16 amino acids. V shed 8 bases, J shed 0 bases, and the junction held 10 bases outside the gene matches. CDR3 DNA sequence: TGTGCCAGTACACTTGGGGGGACAGGGGCTAACTATGGCTACACCTTC. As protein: CASTLGGTGANYGYTF.

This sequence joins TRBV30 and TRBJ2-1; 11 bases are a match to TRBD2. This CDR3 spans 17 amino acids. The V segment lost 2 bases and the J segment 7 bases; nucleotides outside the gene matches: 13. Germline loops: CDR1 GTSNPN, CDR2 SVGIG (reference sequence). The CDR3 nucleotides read TGTGCCTGGAGTAGGGGAATTAGCGGGGGGGCCAGGAATGAGCAGTTCTTC. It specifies CAWSRGISGGARNEQFF.

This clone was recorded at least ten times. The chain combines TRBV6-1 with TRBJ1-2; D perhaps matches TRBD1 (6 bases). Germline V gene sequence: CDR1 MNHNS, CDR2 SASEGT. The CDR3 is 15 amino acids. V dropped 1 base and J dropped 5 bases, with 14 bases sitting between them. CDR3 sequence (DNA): TGTGCCAGCAGTGAAGGATTTGGGACAAGATATGGCTACACCTTC. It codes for CASSEGFGTRYGYTF.

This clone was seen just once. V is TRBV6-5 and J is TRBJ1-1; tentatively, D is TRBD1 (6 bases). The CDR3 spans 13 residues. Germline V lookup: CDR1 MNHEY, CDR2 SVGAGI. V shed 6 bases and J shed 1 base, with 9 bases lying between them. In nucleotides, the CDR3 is TGTGCCAGCAGCACACAGGGGAACACTGAAGCTTTCTTT. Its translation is CASSTQGNTEAFF.

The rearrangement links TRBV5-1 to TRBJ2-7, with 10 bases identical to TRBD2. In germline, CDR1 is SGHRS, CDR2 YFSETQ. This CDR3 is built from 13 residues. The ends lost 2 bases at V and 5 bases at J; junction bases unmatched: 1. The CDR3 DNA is TGCGCCAGCAGCTTAGGGACTAGCGACGAGCAGTACTTC. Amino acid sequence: CASSLGTSDEQYF. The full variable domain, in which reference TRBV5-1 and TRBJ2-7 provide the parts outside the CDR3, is KAGVTQTPRYLIKTRGQQVTLSCSPISGHRSVSWYQQTPGQGLQFLFEYFSETQRNKGNFPGRFSGRQFSNSRSEMNVSTLELGDSALYLCASSLGTSDEQYFGPGTRLTVT.

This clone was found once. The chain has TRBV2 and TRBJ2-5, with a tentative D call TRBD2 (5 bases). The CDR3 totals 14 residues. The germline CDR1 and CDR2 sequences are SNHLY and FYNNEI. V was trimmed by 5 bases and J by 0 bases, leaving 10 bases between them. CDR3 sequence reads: CASSRAADQETQYF. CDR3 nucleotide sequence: TGTGCCAGCAGTAGAGCGGCCGACCAAGAGACCCAGTACTTC.

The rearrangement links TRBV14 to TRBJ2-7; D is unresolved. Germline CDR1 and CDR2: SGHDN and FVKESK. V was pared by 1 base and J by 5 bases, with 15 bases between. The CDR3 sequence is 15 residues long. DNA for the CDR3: TGTGCCAGCAGCCAAGGTATTAAAATCACGGACGAGCAGTACTTC. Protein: CASSQGIKITDEQYF.

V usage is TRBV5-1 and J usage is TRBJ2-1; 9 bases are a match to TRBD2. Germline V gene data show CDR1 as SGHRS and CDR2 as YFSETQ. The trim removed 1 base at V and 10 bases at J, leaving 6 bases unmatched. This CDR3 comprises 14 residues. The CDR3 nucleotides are TGCGCCAGCAGCTTGCTAGCGGGGTTCGGCGAGCAGTTCTTC. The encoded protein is CASSLLAGFGEQFF.